A single sample gave rise to the 24 T cell receptor beta chains below, sequenced in a study of blood T cell repertoires in COVID-19. The repertoire was sequenced with immunoSEQ multiplex PCR; TCRdb's copy has only in-frame clones and lacks some. The sample lists tens of thousands of clones, less than 90% seen once, with more than 4.5% in the top ten. The sequenced sample was peripheral blood. The origin of the receptors is a man older than 75 in a cohort sampled during active COVID-19.

The rearrangement links TRBV10-3 to TRBJ1-5, with D possibly matching TRBD1 (5 bases). This CDR3 has 13 residues. V shed 6 bases and J shed 5 bases, with 11 bases lying between them. The germline CDR1 and CDR2 sequences are ENHRY and SYGVKD. CDR3 protein: CAISQGTYQPQHF. The CDR3 nucleotides read TGTGCCATCAGCCAGGGAACATATCAGCCCCAGCATTTT.

The sample holds one count of this clone. J is TRBJ1-2 and V is TRBV11-2, with D hard to call. V dropped 1 base and J dropped 2 bases, with 11 bases sitting between them. This CDR3 contains 15 residues. Germline loops: CDR1 SGHAT, CDR2 FQNNGV. CDR3 residues: CASSLVSQWNYGYTF. CDR3 nucleotides: TGTGCCAGCAGCTTAGTCTCACAGTGGAACTATGGCTACACCTTC.

J is TRBJ1-3 and V is TRBV19; D is possibly TRBD1 (6 bases). V was shortened by 5 bases and J by 0 bases, with 14 bases between the two germline ends. Germline lookup yields CDR1 LNHDA and CDR2 SQIVND (reference sequence). The CDR3 spans 16 residues. CDR3 in amino acids: CASSRPQGLSGNTIYF. For the CDR3, the DNA is TGTGCCAGTAGTCGACCACAGGGCCTCTCTGGAAACACCATATATTTT.

J is TRBJ2-5 and V is TRBV7-2; 11 positions agree with TRBD2. From germline, CDR1 is SGHTA and CDR2 FQGNSA. The CDR3 runs to 16 residues. V lost 2 bases and J lost 4; bases outside the gene matches: 6. The CDR3 sequence: CASSLNSGRAGETQYF. The CDR3 bases are TGTGCCAGCAGCTTAAATAGCGGGAGGGCCGGAGAGACCCAGTACTTC.

The rearrangement uses TRBV7-2 and TRBJ1-6; D is uncertain. This CDR3 spans 15 amino acids. CDR1 is SGHTA, CDR2 FQGNSA, per germline. The germline V and J ends were trimmed by 5 bases and 9 bases, with 17 bases remaining between them. CDR3 residues: CASSQTGRKGSPLHF. For the CDR3, the DNA is TGTGCCAGCAGCCAGACTGGGAGAAAGGGTTCACCCCTCCACTTT.

This sequence joins TRBV4-1 and TRBJ2-2; TRBD1 aligns across 7 bases. J was trimmed by 2 bases and V by 1 base; bases with no gene match: 4. The CDR3 extends over 16 amino acids. Per germline, CDR1 MGHRA and CDR2 YSYEKL. CDR3 in amino acids: CASSQGTGENTGELFF. In DNA, the CDR3 is TGCGCCAGCAGCCAAGGGACAGGCGAAAACACCGGGGAGCTGTTTTTT.

V usage is TRBV12-3 or TRBV12-4 and J usage is TRBJ1-1; D remains ambiguous. The CDR3 runs 13 residues. V lost 2 bases to trimming and J lost 0 bases, with 4 bases between them. The CDR3: CASSLLLNTEAFF. The CDR3 DNA reads as TGTGCCAGCAGTTTACTGTTGAACACTGAAGCTTTCTTT.

The rearrangement joins TRBV21-1 to TRBJ1-5; the table gives TRBD1 as D, unverified against the DNA. TRBV21-1 is described as a pseudogene. CDR3 size: 19 residues. The CDR3 nucleotides read TGTGCCAGCAGCAAAGTAGTCGACAGGGGTTATAGTGGCAATCAGCCCCAGCATTTT. Its protein is CASSKVVDRGYSGNQPQHF.

The V and J genes are TRBV3-1 (or the pseudogene TRBV3-2) and TRBJ2-5; a weak D match, TRBD1 (5 bases). CDR1 is LGHDT and CDR2 is YNNKEL in the germline V gene (reference sequence). The V end was cut by 1 base, the J end by 5 bases, with 8 bases between. The CDR3 contains 13 residues. CDR3 DNA sequence: TGTGCCAGCAGCCAAGCAGGGTCCGAGACCCAGTACTTC. Encoded protein: CASSQAGSETQYF.

The chain couples TRBV3-1 (or the pseudogene TRBV3-2) to TRBJ1-1; tentative D call: TRBD1 (6 bases). This CDR3 comprises 13 residues. Germline values: CDR1 LGHDT, CDR2 YNNKEL (reference sequence). Trimming shortened V by 1 base and J by 7 bases, and 10 bases separated the two germline ends. Here the CDR3 DNA reads TGTGCCAGCAGCCAAGCACAGGGATTTGAAGCTTTCTTT. Translation: CASSQAQGFEAFF.

This clone has only a few counts. The gene calls are TRBV2 and TRBJ2-1; TRBD2 agrees at 10 bases. The CDR3 loop spans 16 amino acids. Germline CDR1 is SNHLY and CDR2 is FYNNEI. V shed 1 base and J 5 bases; nucleotides not matched to a gene: 5. In DNA form, the CDR3 reads TGTGCCAGCAGTGAAGATCCAGCGGGAGGGGACAATGAGCAGTTCTTC. Protein sequence: CASSEDPAGGDNEQFF.

This chain links TRBV24-1 with TRBJ2-3; no firm D call. Trimming stripped 5 bases from V and 1 base from J, with 6 bases between. The CDR3 consists of 13 residues. Germline V CDR1 and CDR2: KGHDR, SFDVKD. The CDR3 nucleotides read TGTGCCACCAGTGGTCAGGGCACAGATACGCAGTATTTT. It codes for CATSGQGTDTQYF.

CDR3 amino acids: CASSQEVTGNNSPLHF. Here the CDR3 DNA reads TGTGCCAGCAGCCAAGAGGTGACAGGGAACAATTCACCCCTCCACTTT. This chain uses TRBV3-1 (or the pseudogene TRBV3-2) with TRBJ1-6; 7 nucleotides match TRBD1. The CDR3 length is 16 residues. Germline CDR1 and CDR2: LGHDT and YNNKEL (reference sequence). Losses at the gene ends were 0 bases for V and 7 bases for J; bases not matched to a gene: 6.

J is TRBJ1-1 and V is TRBV11-2, with D unclear. The V gene lost 1 base and the J gene lost 7 bases, with 10 bases spanning the gap. Germline V gene data show CDR1 as SGHAT and CDR2 as FQNNGV. This CDR3 has 13 amino acids. CDR3 in amino acids: CASSLGVGGEAFF. In DNA, the CDR3 is TGTGCCAGCAGCTTAGGGGTGGGAGGTGAAGCTTTCTTT.

J is TRBJ2-5 and V is TRBV12-3 or TRBV12-4; D not resolved. The CDR3 runs to 11 residues. V dropped 4 bases and J dropped 5 bases, with 5 bases sitting between them. The CDR3 spells CASSSVETQYF. DNA of the CDR3: TGTGCCAGCAGTTCCGTGGAGACCCAGTACTTC.

The chain uses TRBV5-4 and TRBJ1-3; no definite D call. This CDR3 has 13 residues. V was cut by 4 bases and J by 3 bases, with 8 bases left in between. Germline V gives CDR1 SGHNT, CDR2 YYREEE (reference sequence). CDR3 loop: CASSLRGGNTIYF. CDR3 coding DNA: TGTGCCAGCAGCCTTAGAGGTGGAAACACCATATATTTT. Full variable domain (outside the CDR3, taken from reference TRBV5-4 and TRBJ1-3): ETGVTQSPTHLIKTRGQQVTLRCSSQSGHNTVSWYQQALGQGPQFIFQYYREEENGRGNFPPRFSGLQFPNYSSELNVNALELDDSALYLCASSLRGGNTIYFGEGSWLTVV.

V is TRBV21-1 and J is TRBJ1-1; no check of the table's D call, TRBD1, against the DNA was made. TRBV21-1 constitutes a pseudogene. The length of the CDR3 is 17 residues. The CDR3 region is CASSGTGTGTKNTEAFF. The CDR3, as DNA: TGTGCCAGCAGCGGCACCGGGACAGGGACTAAGAACACTGAAGCTTTCTTT.

The CDR3 is CSVDEAGYTF. The DNA of the CDR3 is TGCAGCGTAGACGAGGCGGGCTACACCTTC. The V and J genes are TRBV29-1 and TRBJ1-2, with D unresolved. Germline V gene sequence: CDR1 SQVTM, CDR2 ANQGSEA. V lost 6 bases to trimming and J lost 8 bases, with 10 bases between them. This CDR3 is built from 10 residues.

This clone has a single count. The gene calls are TRBV30 and TRBJ1-5; 8 bases fit TRBD1. The germline V gene encodes CDR1 GTSNPN and CDR2 SVGIG (reference sequence). With 2 bases clipped from V and 2 bases from J, the junction kept 8 bases outside the gene matches. This CDR3 has 16 residues. The DNA of the CDR3 is TGTGCCTGGAGTAGATCCGGGACAGGAGGCAATCAGCCCCAGCATTTT. The encoded protein is CAWSRSGTGGNQPQHF.

This chain uses TRBV28 with TRBJ2-1, with TRBD2 matching over 7 bases. J was trimmed by 0 bases and V by 5 bases; bases with no gene match: 13. The CDR3 is made up of 18 amino acids. Germline loops: CDR1 MDHEN, CDR2 SYDVKM. The CDR3 sequence: CASSGPGRGTISYNEQFF. The CDR3 DNA reads as TGTGCCAGCAGTGGCCCGGGGCGGGGGACCATCTCCTACAATGAGCAGTTCTTC.

The V call is TRBV5-1, the J call TRBJ1-2; D might be TRBD1 (6 bases). This CDR3 is 12 amino acids long. The V end was cut by 4 bases, the J end by 7 bases, with 11 bases between. Looked up from germline, CDR1 is SGHRS and CDR2 is YFSETQ. The CDR3 sequence: CASSVDRSGYTF. CDR3 in DNA: TGCGCCAGCAGCGTCGACAGGTCTGGCTACACCTTC.

The CDR3 spells CASSPLGYRDEQYF. CDR3 coding DNA: TGTGCCAGCAGCCCCCTTGGTTACAGGGACGAGCAGTACTTC. The rearrangement joins TRBV9 to TRBJ2-7, with D perhaps matching TRBD1 (6 bases). Deletions cut 4 bases from V and 5 bases from J, with 16 bases between. The CDR3 consists of 14 residues. Germline-derived CDR1 and CDR2 are SGDLS and YYNGEE.

The V gene is TRBV6-6, the J gene TRBJ1-2, with TRBD1 matching over 8 bases. Germline CDR1 reads MNHNY; CDR2 reads SVGAGI (reference sequence). CDR3 length: 13 amino acids. After removal of 7 bases from V and 1 base from J, the junction contained 2 bases not matched to a gene. CDR3 sequence: CASNTGGNYGYTF. In nucleotides, the CDR3 is TGTGCCAGCAATACAGGGGGTAACTATGGCTACACCTTC.

This clone was observed a single time. This chain links TRBV2 with TRBJ2-7, with D possibly TRBD1 on 5 matching bases. The CDR3 is 12 residues long. The V and J ends lost 4 bases and 3 bases respectively, with 7 bases between them. Germline V gene lookup returns CDR1 SNHLY and CDR2 FYNNEI. Here the CDR3 reads CASSGTSYEQYF. CDR3 coding DNA: TGTGCCAGCAGTGGGACAAGCTACGAGCAGTACTTC.